This is a list of T cell receptor beta chains from one sample in a study of cytomegalovirus exposure and HLA in healthy donors. Data came from immunoSEQ multiplex PCR; TCRdb stores just in-frame clones and leaves some out. Here the sample spans under 200,000 clones, 84% being singletons. Sequenced input: PBMCs. These receptor sequences come from a man between 18 and 29 years old in good health and CMV-seronegative. Both conserved end residues are part of each CDR3.

V | CDR3
TRBV15 | CATSGRQGSQETQYF
TRBV28 | CASSPTGRWEQYF
TRBV28 | CASSFYQGIRSPLHF
TRBV5-4 | CASSFTGSGNTEAFF
TRBV4-1 | CASSQDGEGGVVAFF
TRBV7-9 | CASSHRDRLLHNEQFF
TRBV25-1 | CASSEAGGIETQYF
TRBV4-3 | CASSQDRELSYNEQFF
TRBV7-2 | CASSLDSPVVAEYNEQFF
TRBV5-1 | CASSSQGANDYGYTF
TRBV28 | CATQGGGYTF
TRBV6-1 | CASVQGNEKLFF
TRBV7-9 | CASSLAALAPDSYEQYF
TRBV4-1 | CASSQGGREPDQPQHF
TRBV19 | CASSWTGNNSPLHF
TRBV9 | CASSKNQGNEQFF
TRBV5-6 | CASSLAEGAGLGYTF